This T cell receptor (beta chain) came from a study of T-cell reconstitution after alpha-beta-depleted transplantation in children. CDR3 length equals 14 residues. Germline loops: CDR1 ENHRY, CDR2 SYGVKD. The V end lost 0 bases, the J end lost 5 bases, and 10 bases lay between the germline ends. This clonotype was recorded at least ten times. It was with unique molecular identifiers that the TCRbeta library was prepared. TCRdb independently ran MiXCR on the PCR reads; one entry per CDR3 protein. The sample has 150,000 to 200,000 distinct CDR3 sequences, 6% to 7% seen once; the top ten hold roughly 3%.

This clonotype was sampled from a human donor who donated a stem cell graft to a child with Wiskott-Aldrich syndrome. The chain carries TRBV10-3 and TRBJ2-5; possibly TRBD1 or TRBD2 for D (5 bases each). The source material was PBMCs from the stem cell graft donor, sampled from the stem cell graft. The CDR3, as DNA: TGTGCCATCAGTGAGTCCCGGGGACGGGAGACCCAGTACTTC. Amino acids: CAISESRGRETQYF.